The clone carrying this T cell receptor (beta chain) appeared a single time. This specimen belongs to a study of cytomegalovirus exposure and HLA in healthy donors. The study ran its PCR with 60 Vbeta and 13 Jbeta primers. The data were produced by immunoSEQ multiplex PCR, yet TCRdb's version contains in-frame clones alone and is incomplete. The table includes approximately 130,000 clones, about 80% detected once. With 0 bases clipped from V and 3 bases from J, the junction kept 6 bases outside the gene matches. Germline CDR1 and CDR2: SGDLS and YYNGEE. The CDR3 is 16 residues long. This sequence was found in a man in his fifties in good health and CMV-seronegative. The sequencing input was PBMCs. The V and J genes are TRBV9 and TRBJ2-7; 10 bases align to TRBD2. The CDR3 sequence: CASSVAPSGSRYEQYF. CDR3 DNA sequence: TGTGCCAGCAGCGTAGCCCCTAGCGGGAGCCGCTACGAGCAGTACTTC.